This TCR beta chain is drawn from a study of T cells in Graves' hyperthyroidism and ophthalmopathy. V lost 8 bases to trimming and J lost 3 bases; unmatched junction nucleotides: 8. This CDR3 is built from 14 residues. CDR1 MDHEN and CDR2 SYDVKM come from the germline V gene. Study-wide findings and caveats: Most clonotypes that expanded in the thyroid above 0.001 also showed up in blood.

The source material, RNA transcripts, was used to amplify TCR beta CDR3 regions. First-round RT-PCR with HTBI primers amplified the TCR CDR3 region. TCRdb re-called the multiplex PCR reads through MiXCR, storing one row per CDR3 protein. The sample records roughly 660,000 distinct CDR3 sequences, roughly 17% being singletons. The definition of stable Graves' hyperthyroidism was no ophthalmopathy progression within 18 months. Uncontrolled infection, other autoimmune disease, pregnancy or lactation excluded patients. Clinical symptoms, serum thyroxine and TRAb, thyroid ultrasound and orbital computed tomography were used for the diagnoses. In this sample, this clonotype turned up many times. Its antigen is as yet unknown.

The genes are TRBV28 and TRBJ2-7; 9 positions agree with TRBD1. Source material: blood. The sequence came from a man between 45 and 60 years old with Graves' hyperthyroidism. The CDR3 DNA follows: TGTGCCAGCGGTATCGGGACAGGGAACTACGAGCAGTACTTC. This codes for CASGIGTGNYEQYF.